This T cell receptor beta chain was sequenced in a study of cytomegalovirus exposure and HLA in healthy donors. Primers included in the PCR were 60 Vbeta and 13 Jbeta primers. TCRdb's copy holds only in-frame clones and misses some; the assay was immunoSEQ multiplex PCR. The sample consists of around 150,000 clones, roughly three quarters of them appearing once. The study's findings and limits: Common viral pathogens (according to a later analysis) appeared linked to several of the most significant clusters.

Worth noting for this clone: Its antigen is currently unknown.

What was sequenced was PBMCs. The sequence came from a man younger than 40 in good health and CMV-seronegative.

The CDR3 coding sequence is TGTGCCAGCAGCTCCCCACTAGCCTGGCAGTACTTC. This codes for CASSSPLAWQYF. This chain joins TRBV7-9 and TRBJ2-7; D is perhaps TRBD2 (6 bases). Between the trimmed V and J ends, which lost 4 bases and 9 bases, there was a span of 13 bases. This CDR3 is built from 12 residues. Germline CDR1 is SEHNR and CDR2 is FQNEAQ (reference sequence). Using reference TRBV7-9 and TRBJ2-7 for the parts outside the CDR3, the full variable domain is DTGVSQNPRHKITKRGQNVTFRCDPISEHNRLYWYRQTLGQGPEFLTYFQNEAQLEKSRLLSDRFSAERPKGSFSTLEIQRTEQGDSAMYLCASSSPLAWQYFGPGTRLTVT.